Below, 4 T cell receptor beta chains from the same sample are listed, as sequenced in a study of blood T cells in healthy people across ages. Sample-barcoded 5' priming and a J-beta primer mix drove a second PCR of about 6 to 11 cycles. TCRdb fed the 5' RACE reads into MiXCR, producing one record per CDR3 protein. The sample includes under 700,000 distinct CDR3 sequences, 24% of them seen just once. Separately, the same data were catalogued under a study of T cells of mothers and their children.

Sequencing was done on a sample of blood. These receptors were taken from a boy younger than 18 in good health.

This clonotype was seen only a few times. The chain recombines TRBV7-9 with TRBJ2-5; 14 bases are a match to TRBD2. The J call is uncertain, as TRBJ2-1 better fits the DNA end. CDR3 length: 17 amino acids. Germline V lookup: CDR1 SEHNR, CDR2 FQNEAQ (reference sequence). For the CDR3, the DNA is TGTGCCAGCAGCACGCGGACTAGCGGGAGGTCATCCAATGAGCAGTTCTTC. Protein sequence: CASSTRTSGRSSNEQFF.

The chain links TRBV5-1 to TRBJ2-3; D not resolved. Germline lookup yields CDR1 SGHRS and CDR2 YFSETQ. V was clipped by 5 bases and J by 2 bases, with 12 bases between them. The CDR3 covers 14 residues. CDR3: CASRPEATTDTQYF. Here the CDR3 DNA reads TGCGCCAGCAGGCCGGAAGCAACCACAGATACGCAGTATTTT. The full variable domain, completed using reference TRBV5-1 and TRBJ2-3, is KAGVTQTPRYLIKTRGQQVTLSCSPISGHRSVSWYQQTPGQGLQFLFEYFSETQRNKGNFPGRFSGRQFSNSRSEMNVSTLELGDSALYLCASRPEATTDTQYFGPGTRLTVL.

The chain is built from TRBV3-1 and TRBJ2-3; D gene ambiguous. The CDR3 runs 14 residues. Germline loops: CDR1 LGHDT, CDR2 YNNKEL (reference sequence). Trimming took 2 bases from V and 1 from J, leaving 7 bases between them. The CDR3 spells CASSQQDGTDTQYF. CDR3 coding DNA: TGTGCCAGCAGCCAACAAGACGGCACAGATACGCAGTATTTT.

This clonotype was counted only a few times. The chain carries TRBV6-4 and TRBJ2-1; the match to TRBD2 covers 11 bases. Germline V lookup: CDR1 MRHNA, CDR2 SNTAGT. The CDR3 runs 14 residues. V was clipped by 8 bases and J by 9 bases; unmatched bases: 9. CDR3 in DNA: TGTGCCAGCCAGAGACTAGCGGGGAGTGTTGAGCAGTTCTTC. This sequence encodes CASQRLAGSVEQFF.